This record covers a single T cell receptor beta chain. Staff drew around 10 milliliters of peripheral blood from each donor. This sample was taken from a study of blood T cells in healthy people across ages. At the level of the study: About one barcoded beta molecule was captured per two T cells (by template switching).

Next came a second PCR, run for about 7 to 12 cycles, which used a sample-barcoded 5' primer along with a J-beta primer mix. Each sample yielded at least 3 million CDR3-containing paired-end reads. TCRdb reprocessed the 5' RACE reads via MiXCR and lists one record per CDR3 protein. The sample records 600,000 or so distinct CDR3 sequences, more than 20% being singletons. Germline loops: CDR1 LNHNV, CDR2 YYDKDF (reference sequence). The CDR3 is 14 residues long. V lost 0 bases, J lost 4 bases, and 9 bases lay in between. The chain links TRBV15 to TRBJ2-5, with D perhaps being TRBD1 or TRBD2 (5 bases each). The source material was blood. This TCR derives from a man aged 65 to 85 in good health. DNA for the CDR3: TGTGCCACCAGCAGAGATGCAGGGAGAGAGACCCAGTACTTC. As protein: CATSRDAGRETQYF.